The TCR beta chain under discussion was sequenced for a study of Ad26.COV2.S vaccination and SARS-CoV-2 variants. Whole-study findings and limits: Vaccinees and placebo recipients showed similar non-spike TCR breadth. Post-vaccination spike-specific CD8+ and CD4+ T cell responses reportedly had substantial breadth.

Regarding this clone: Its antigen is currently unknown.

TCRdb keeps only in-frame clones here, not all; method: immunoSEQ multiplex PCR. The data show around 450,000 clones, more than 75% seen once. Treatment specified: roughly 19 received Ad26.COV2.S at low or high dose, single or two shots; roughly 5 received placebo; per-sample allocation not given. The samples date from day 63 after the first vaccine or placebo injection. Germline V lookup: CDR1 SGHVS, CDR2 FNYEAQ. With V trimmed by 0 bases and J by 7 bases, 9 bases remained unmatched. The CDR3 contains 15 residues. This TCR came from a person between 18 and 65 years old who received the Ad26.COV2.S COVID-19 vaccine or a placebo. The rearrangement links TRBV7-6 to TRBJ2-7, with 7 bases fitting TRBD1. Material: peripheral blood, obtained in a trial of Ad26.COV2.S vaccine versus placebo. The CDR3 sequence is CASSLARDSSVEQYF. In nucleotides, the CDR3 is TGTGCCAGCAGCTTAGCACGGGACAGCTCCGTGGAGCAGTACTTC.